The present T cell receptor (beta chain) was sequenced within a study of memory CD4+ T cells and cytomegalovirus serostatus. The study's findings and limits: Each of 55 to 80 CMV-associated TCRbeta sequences occurred in one to five individuals.

Germline CDR1 MDHEN, CDR2 SYDVKM. This CDR3 is built from 14 residues. V lost 6 bases, J lost 4 bases, and 6 bases stayed unmatched. The sort gate was single viable CD3+CD4+CD8-CD45RO+ cells for memory CD4+ T cells. CMV serostatus came from serum IgG against pp150, pp28, p38, p52. Some clones are missing from TCRdb's copy, which holds only in-frame ones; the method was immunoSEQ multiplex PCR. The table lists about 60,000 clones, around three quarters of them singletons. About this clone itself: The antigen remains undetermined.

The gene calls are TRBV28 and TRBJ2-5, with 9 bases fitting TRBD1. The sequencing sample was made of memory CD4+ T cells from blood. The receptor was derived from an adult in good health and CMV-seronegative. Some clones in this sample may be carry-over from other donors' samples. This CDR3 reads CASRSQGAGETQYF. The CDR3 nucleotides are TGTGCCAGCAGATCACAGGGGGCGGGAGAGACCCAGTACTTC.